These 31 T cell receptor beta chains share one sample of origin, sequenced in a study of T-cell reconstitution after alpha-beta-depleted transplantation in children. It was with unique molecular identifiers that the TCRbeta library was prepared. TCRdb reprocessed the PCR reads via MiXCR and lists one record per CDR3 protein. Among 600,000 to 700,000 distinct CDR3 sequences, approximately 15% were seen once, and the ten largest hold 1.1%. The sample here was PBMCs from the stem cell graft donor, taken from the stem cell graft. The receptor set was obtained from a human donor who donated a stem cell graft to a child with acute myeloid leukemia.

This clonotype was found many times. This chain connects TRBV5-5 to TRBJ2-5, with TRBD2 matching 12 bases. The germline V gene encodes CDR1 SGHKS and CDR2 YYEKEE (reference sequence). This CDR3 comprises 15 residues. Unmatched junction bases numbered 11, after V lost 4 bases and J lost 10 bases. CDR3 sequence (DNA): TGTGCCAGCAGCCTACGGGAGCTAGCGGGGGGGGTCCAGTACTTC. Its protein product is CASSLRELAGGVQYF.

This clonotype has ten or more counts. The V call is TRBV7-9, the J call TRBJ1-5; D is perhaps TRBD1 (6 bases). V shed 5 bases and J shed 5 bases, with 19 bases lying between them. Germline V CDR1 and CDR2: SEHNR, FQNEAQ (reference sequence). CDR3 length equals 16 residues. The DNA of the CDR3 is TGTGCCAGCAGCACAAGCGGGACATTGGGTGATCAGCCCCAGCATTTT. Its translation: CASSTSGTLGDQPQHF.

The chain couples TRBV20-1 to TRBJ2-6, with 7 bases lining up with TRBD1. V shed 6 bases, J shed 0 bases, and the junction held 2 bases outside the gene matches. Germline CDR1 is DFQATT and CDR2 is SNEGSKA (reference sequence). The CDR3 is 14 residues long. In DNA form, the CDR3 reads TGCAGTGCCGACAGGGTCTCTGGGGCCAACGTCCTGACTTTC. This gives the protein CSADRVSGANVLTF.

The chain couples TRBV18 to TRBJ2-1; TRBD2 matches at 7 bases. After removal of 1 base from V and 5 bases from J, the junction contained 5 bases not matched to a gene. The CDR3 runs 15 residues. CDR1 KGHSH and CDR2 LQKENI come from the germline V gene. The CDR3 DNA reads TGTGCCAGCTCACCACTGGGAGGGGAGGACAATGAGCAGTTCTTC. This codes for CASSPLGGEDNEQFF.

This clonotype was seen many times. This chain links TRBV20-1 with TRBJ1-1; D is possibly TRBD1 (6 bases). In germline, CDR1 is DFQATT, CDR2 SNEGSKA (reference sequence). The germline V and J ends were trimmed by 1 base and 3 bases, with 18 bases remaining between them. This CDR3 is built from 16 residues. CDR3 region: CSARGEVQGWDTEAFF. CDR3 coding DNA: TGCAGTGCTAGAGGAGAGGTACAGGGTTGGGACACTGAAGCTTTCTTT.

A few counts support this clonotype. This chain joins TRBV4-1 and TRBJ1-2, with D tentatively TRBD1 (5 bases). The CDR3 covers 15 residues. V shed 0 bases and J shed 3 bases, with 11 bases lying between them. Germline values: CDR1 MGHRA, CDR2 YSYEKL. The CDR3 DNA reads TGCGCCAGCAGCCAAGATTCGGGGGAATACTATGGCTACACCTTC. Translation gives CASSQDSGEYYGYTF.

This clonotype was seen a few times. The chain carries TRBV28 and TRBJ1-5; 9 nucleotides align to TRBD1. Germline loops: CDR1 MDHEN, CDR2 SYDVKM. This CDR3 is 16 amino acids long. J gave up 3 bases and V 5 bases, and 8 bases lay outside the gene matches. The CDR3 loop is CASSPGQGYFNQPQHF. In DNA, the CDR3 is TGTGCCAGCAGTCCGGGACAGGGCTATTTCAATCAGCCCCAGCATTTT. The whole variable domain, remainder taken from reference TRBV28 and TRBJ1-5, is DVKVTQSSRYLVKRTGEKVFLECVQDMDHENMFWYRQDPGLGLRLIYFSYDVKMKEKGDIPEGYSVSREKKERFSLILESASTNQTSMYLCASSPGQGYFNQPQHFGDGTRLSIL.

The chain couples TRBV11-2 to TRBJ2-7, with a tentative D call TRBD2 (6 bases). The germline V and J ends were trimmed by 4 bases and 2 bases, with 9 bases remaining between them. Germline CDR1 is SGHAT and CDR2 is FQNNGV. The CDR3 covers 13 residues. CDR3 coding DNA: TGTGCCAGCAGCTCGGGACTCACCTACGAGCAGTACGTC. Protein: CASSSGLTYEQYV.

The DNA for the CDR3 is TGCAGTGCTAGTACACAGCTTAATTCACCCCTCCACTTT. Translated, it gives CSASTQLNSPLHF. The rearrangement joins TRBV20-1 to TRBJ1-6, with D unclear. Trimming cost V 3 bases and J 6 bases, with 9 bases left between them. The CDR3 runs 13 residues. Germline loops: CDR1 DFQATT, CDR2 SNEGSKA (reference sequence).

This clonotype came up many times. The rearrangement joins TRBV20-1 to TRBJ1-6; possible D gene TRBD1, 5 bases. The CDR3 consists of 12 residues. Germline CDR1 and CDR2: DFQATT and SNEGSKA (reference sequence). V lost 6 bases, J lost 7 bases, and 10 bases lay in between. The CDR3 DNA is TGCAGTGCAGGGGAGGGAAATTCACCCCTCCACTTT. This gives the protein CSAGEGNSPLHF.

This clonotype was counted at least ten times. V usage is TRBV7-9 and J usage is TRBJ2-1, with D uncertain. Per the germline V gene, CDR1 is SEHNR and CDR2 is FQNEAQ (reference sequence). This CDR3 comprises 15 residues. V was pared by 6 bases and J by 6 bases, with 18 bases between. CDR3: CASSRTRAVGNEQFF. CDR3 bases: TGTGCCAGCAGTCGTACACGGGCCGTGGGCAATGAGCAGTTCTTC.

This clonotype has ten or more counts. In DNA form, the CDR3 reads TGCGCCAGCTCGACGGGGCAAGGAGGTGGCTACACCTTC. Its protein product is CASSTGQGGGYTF. The chain uses TRBV5-1 and TRBJ1-2; perhaps TRBD1 as D (5 bases). CDR1 and CDR2 from the germline V gene are SGHRS and YFSETQ. The CDR3 runs to 13 residues. Trimming shortened V by 7 bases and J by 7 bases, and 17 bases separated the two germline ends. The full variable domain, in which reference TRBV5-1 and TRBJ1-2 provide the parts outside the CDR3, is KAGVTQTPRYLIKTRGQQVTLSCSPISGHRSVSWYQQTPGQGLQFLFEYFSETQRNKGNFPGRFSGRQFSNSRSEMNVSTLELGDSALYLCASSTGQGGGYTFGSGTRLTVV.

This rearrangement joins TRBV6-2 or TRBV6-3 to TRBJ1-1; D call uncertain. Germline CDR1 MNHEY, CDR2 SVGEGT. Trimming took off 5 bases at V and 3 bases at J, with 16 bases between the two ends. The CDR3 spans 15 residues. CDR3 DNA sequence: TGTGCCAGCAGTCATTATTGGGTGGAGGACACTGAAGCTTTCTTT. Protein product: CASSHYWVEDTEAFF.

This clonotype has a count of ten or more. This chain uses TRBV20-1 with TRBJ2-1; D is undetermined. Germline values: CDR1 DFQATT, CDR2 SNEGSKA (reference sequence). Trimming shortened V by 1 base and J by 3 bases, and 7 bases separated the two germline ends. The length of the CDR3 is 13 residues. The CDR3 nucleotides read TGCAGTGCTAGAGCCCACGGCTACAATGAGCAGTTCTTC. Translated: CSARAHGYNEQFF.

This clonotype was seen more than once but under ten times. V is TRBV29-1 and J is TRBJ2-5; D perhaps matches TRBD2 (5 bases). V lost 1 base to trimming and J lost 0 bases, with 9 bases between them. The CDR3 is 14 residues long. The germline CDR1 and CDR2 sequences are SQVTM and ANQGSEA. CDR3 nucleotides: TGCAGCGTTGAAGGGCACGGGAACCAAGAGACCCAGTACTTC. Encoded protein: CSVEGHGNQETQYF.

This clonotype showed up just a few times. This sequence joins TRBV6-5 and TRBJ2-5, with D possibly matching TRBD2 (6 bases). Germline V gene lookup returns CDR1 MNHEY and CDR2 SVGAGI. V lost 4 bases and J 4 bases, leaving 16 bases between the germline ends. The CDR3 has 15 residues. This chain's CDR3 is CASSSTRDFAETQYF. CDR3 DNA: TGTGCCAGCAGTTCAACTCGGGACTTTGCAGAGACCCAGTACTTC.

This clonotype has at least ten counts. V is TRBV20-1 and J is TRBJ2-7; D not resolved. The V end was cut by 0 bases, the J end by 4 bases, with 13 bases between. CDR1 and CDR2 (germline): DFQATT, SNEGSKA (reference sequence). The CDR3 extends over 14 amino acids. The CDR3, as DNA: TGCAGTGCTAGAGATCTAAACAACAAGTACGAGCAGTACTTC. Amino acids: CSARDLNNKYEQYF.

This clonotype showed up many times. The chain combines TRBV20-1 with TRBJ2-2; unclear D gene. The CDR3 loop spans 11 amino acids. V lost 4 bases to trimming and J lost 7 bases, with 7 bases between them. Germline-derived CDR1 and CDR2 are DFQATT and SNEGSKA (reference sequence). The CDR3 sequence: CSAMHHGELFF. DNA for the CDR3: TGCAGTGCTATGCATCACGGGGAGCTGTTTTTT.

This clonotype was counted ten times or more. This chain uses TRBV20-1 with TRBJ1-1, with 8 bases aligning to TRBD1. The V gene's germline CDR1 is DFQATT and CDR2 SNEGSKA (reference sequence). V lost 6 bases to trimming and J lost 0 bases; unmatched junction nucleotides: 6. This CDR3 contains 14 residues. In DNA form, the CDR3 reads TGCAGTGCCCGCAGGGGGCCTATGAACACTGAAGCTTTCTTT. Encoded protein: CSARRGPMNTEAFF.

This clonotype was detected ten times or more. The chain carries TRBV20-1 and TRBJ2-6; maybe TRBD2 (5 bases). This CDR3 contains 15 residues. In germline, CDR1 is DFQATT, CDR2 SNEGSKA (reference sequence). Trimming removed 4 bases from V and 0 bases from J, with 10 bases in between. CDR3 region: CSATGGSSGANVLTF. CDR3 DNA: TGCAGTGCTACCGGAGGAAGCTCTGGGGCCAACGTCCTGACTTTC.

This clonotype was observed a handful of times. The chain carries TRBV7-2 and TRBJ2-1; 12 bases line up with TRBD2. The CDR3 sequence is 15 residues long. J gave up 7 bases and V 1 base, and 2 bases lay outside the gene matches. CDR1 is SGHTA, CDR2 FQGNSA, per germline. The CDR3 sequence is CASSLVTSGGNEQFF. In nucleotides, the CDR3 is TGTGCCAGCAGCTTAGTAACTAGCGGGGGGAATGAGCAGTTCTTC.

With respect to this clonotype: A read error may be the cause here, since a much bigger clone is one base away. The V gene is TRBV13, the J gene TRBJ2-5; maybe TRBD2 (5 bases). The CDR3 extends over 14 amino acids. Germline CDR1 reads PRHDT; CDR2 reads FYEKMQ (reference sequence). CDR3 protein: CARSSTVWEETQYF. As DNA, the CDR3 is TGTGCCAGGAGCTCCACGGTGTGGGAGGAGACCCAGTACTTC.

This clonotype was detected many times. The chain has TRBV12-3 or TRBV12-4 and TRBJ2-2, with TRBD2 identical over 8 bases. Trimming removed 7 bases from V and 7 bases from J; junction bases left unmatched: 5. The CDR3 spans 13 residues. This chain's CDR3 is CASTSGGNGELFF. The CDR3 DNA reads as TGTGCCAGCACCTCGGGGGGGAACGGGGAGCTGTTTTTT.

This clonotype appeared a few times. This rearrangement joins TRBV6-4 to TRBJ2-3; a weak D match, TRBD1 (6 bases). V was pared by 0 bases and J by 5 bases, with 15 bases between. Germline values: CDR1 MRHNA, CDR2 SNTAGT. CDR3 length: 16 amino acids. Here the CDR3 reads CASSDSKRGHLDTQYF. As DNA, the CDR3 is TGTGCCAGCAGTGACTCGAAAAGGGGACACCTAGATACGCAGTATTTT.

V usage is TRBV7-2 and J usage is TRBJ2-7; no clear D gene. CDR3 length: 12 residues. V was trimmed by 5 bases and J by 0 bases, leaving 5 bases between them. Germline V gives CDR1 SGHTA, CDR2 FQGNSA. The CDR3 loop is CASSVNSYEQYF. The CDR3 DNA is TGTGCCAGCAGCGTAAACTCCTACGAGCAGTACTTC.

This chain uses TRBV28 with TRBJ2-2; unclear D gene. The length of the CDR3 is 14 residues. Trimming took off 6 bases at V and 0 bases at J, with 8 bases between the two ends. CDR1 and CDR2 (germline): MDHEN, SYDVKM. CDR3 residues: CASRRWSNTGELFF. CDR3 nucleotides: TGTGCCAGCAGACGTTGGTCGAACACCGGGGAGCTGTTTTTT.

This clonotype was recorded a few times. CDR3 protein: CASSPTGHSQHGGSYNEQFF. The CDR3 DNA follows: TGTGCCAGCAGTCCCACCGGGCACTCGCAACACGGAGGGTCCTACAATGAGCAGTTCTTC. The chain couples TRBV12-3 or TRBV12-4 to TRBJ2-1, with D maybe TRBD2 (6 bases). This CDR3 has 20 amino acids. V lost 5 bases, J lost 1 base, and 27 bases lay in between.

This clonotype was seen only a few times. This chain joins TRBV5-1 and TRBJ2-1; possible D gene TRBD2, 6 bases. Germline loops: CDR1 SGHRS, CDR2 YFSETQ. The CDR3 loop spans 15 amino acids. The V and J ends lost 0 bases and 8 bases respectively, with 15 bases between them. The CDR3 DNA reads as TGCGCCAGCAGCTTGGTGGGACTCCGGGCCGATGAGCAGTTCTTC. Protein: CASSLVGLRADEQFF.

The table lists this clonotype with many counts. V and J are TRBV20-1 and TRBJ1-5; unclear D gene. The CDR3 runs to 14 residues. The germline gives CDR1 DFQATT, CDR2 SNEGSKA (reference sequence). The ends were cut back, 0 bases at V and 1 base at J, with 7 bases in the middle. The CDR3 bases are TGCAGTGCTAGAGATCCGCAGAGCAATCAGCCCCAGCATTTT. Translation: CSARDPQSNQPQHF.

Here the CDR3 DNA reads TGTGCCAGTAGTATTGGCAGGGCGATAACGTCGGATTCACCCCTCCACTTT. Residues: CASSIGRAITSDSPLHF. The chain links TRBV19 to TRBJ1-6; D might be TRBD1 (5 bases). V was cut by 3 bases and J by 8 bases, with 20 bases left in between. Per germline, CDR1 LNHDA and CDR2 SQIVND (reference sequence). The CDR3 spans 17 residues.

The chain uses TRBV27 and TRBJ2-7; tentatively, D is TRBD1 (6 bases). Germline V gives CDR1 MNHEY, CDR2 SMNVEV (reference sequence). Trimming removed 2 bases at V and 2 bases at J, with 22 bases between. The CDR3 spans 18 residues. CDR3 sequence reads: CASSLSRTDSPVPYEQYF. The CDR3 DNA follows: TGTGCCAGCAGTTTAAGCCGTACGGACAGTCCAGTTCCCTACGAGCAGTACTTC.